The rows below give T cell receptor beta chains drawn from one sample of a study of blood T cell repertoires in COVID-19. Repertoires were generated with immunoSEQ multiplex PCR, while TCRdb's copy carries only in-frame clones and drops some. The table lists 300,000 to 450,000 clones, around 87% of them singletons. Sequenced input: peripheral blood. The receptor set was obtained from a woman in her fifties or sixties with COVID-19, enrolled during active disease. The CDR3 runs from the conserved cysteine through the conserved F or W. The D gene is left open where the match is weak. Clone size is not always given. Where it is, it says once, few, many or a class for expanded clones.

J gene: TRBJ1-3; CDR3 length: 15; V gene: TRBV6-6; clone size: NA; D gene: NA; CDR3 protein: CASRSRASSGNTIYF; CDR3 DNA: TGTGCCAGCAGGAGCAGGGCCTCCTCTGGAAACACCATATATTTT
J gene: TRBJ1-1; CDR3 length: 13; V gene: TRBV2; clone size: NA; D gene: NA; CDR3 protein: CASYEEMNTEAFF; CDR3 DNA: TGTGCCAGCTATGAGGAGATGAACACTGAAGCTTTCTTT
J gene: TRBJ2-7; CDR3 length: 16; V gene: TRBV9; clone size: NA; D gene: TRBD2; CDR3 protein: CASSSPRPSGDYEQYF; CDR3 DNA: TGTGCCAGCAGCTCTCCGCGGCCTAGCGGGGACTACGAGCAGTACTTC
J gene: TRBJ1-4; CDR3 length: 15; V gene: TRBV5-1; clone size: NA; D gene: TRBD1; CDR3 protein: CASSPGTGGTEKLFF; CDR3 DNA: TGCGCCAGCAGCCCCGGGACAGGGGGTACTGAAAAACTGTTTTTT
J gene: TRBJ1-1; CDR3 length: 13; V gene: TRBV11-1; clone size: NA; D gene: NA; CDR3 protein: CASSLASRSEAFF; CDR3 DNA: TGTGCCAGCAGCTTAGCGAGCAGGTCAGAAGCTTTCTTT
J gene: TRBJ1-2; CDR3 length: 14; V gene: TRBV5-5; clone size: NA; D gene: NA; CDR3 protein: CASSLAGDKGGYTF; CDR3 DNA: TGTGCCAGCAGCTTGGCGGGGGATAAGGGTGGCTACACCTTC
J gene: TRBJ1-5; CDR3 length: 13; V gene: TRBV15; clone size: NA; D gene: NA; CDR3 protein: CATSRVQGKPQHF; CDR3 DNA: TGTGCCACCAGCAGAGTCCAGGGTAAGCCCCAGCATTTT
J gene: TRBJ1-6; CDR3 length: 15; V gene: TRBV5-1; clone size: once; D gene: NA; CDR3 protein: CASSLDQSWNSPLHF; CDR3 DNA: TGCGCCAGCAGCTTGGATCAGTCCTGGAATTCACCCCTCCACTTT
J gene: TRBJ1-6; CDR3 length: 16; V gene: TRBV6-5; clone size: NA; D gene: TRBD1; CDR3 protein: CASSYRDRLPNSPLHF; CDR3 DNA: TGTGCCAGCAGTTATCGGGACAGGCTCCCTAATTCACCCCTCCACTTT
J gene: TRBJ2-5; CDR3 length: 16; V gene: TRBV6-5; clone size: NA; D gene: TRBD1; CDR3 protein: CASSFGTALRRETQYF; CDR3 DNA: TGTGCCAGCAGTTTTGGGACAGCCCTAAGGAGAGAGACCCAGTACTTC
J gene: TRBJ2-7; CDR3 length: 15; V gene: TRBV3-1/TRBV3-2; clone size: NA; D gene: NA; CDR3 protein: CASSQRGQGSYEQYF; CDR3 DNA: TGTGCCAGCAGCCAACGGGGCCAGGGGTCCTACGAGCAGTACTTC
J gene: TRBJ2-7; CDR3 length: 15; V gene: TRBV29-1; clone size: once; D gene: TRBD2; CDR3 protein: CSVESRLAGHYEQYF; CDR3 DNA: TGCAGCGTTGAAAGTCGGCTAGCGGGGCACTACGAGCAGTACTTC
J gene: TRBJ2-7; CDR3 length: 17; V gene: TRBV3-1/TRBV3-2; clone size: NA; D gene: TRBD2; CDR3 protein: CASSQEASGDYSYEQYF; CDR3 DNA: TGTGCCAGCAGCCAAGAGGCCAGCGGGGACTACTCCTACGAGCAGTACTTC
J gene: TRBJ1-4; CDR3 length: 12; V gene: TRBV3-1/TRBV3-2; clone size: NA; D gene: NA; CDR3 protein: CASSLFSEKLFF; CDR3 DNA: TGTGCCAGCAGCCTCTTCTCCGAAAAACTGTTTTTT
J gene: TRBJ1-1; CDR3 length: 15; V gene: TRBV5-5; clone size: NA; D gene: TRBD1; CDR3 protein: CASSLQGAQGAEAFF; CDR3 DNA: TGTGCCAGCAGCTTGCAGGGGGCCCAAGGGGCTGAAGCTTTCTTT
J gene: TRBJ1-3; CDR3 length: 15; V gene: TRBV3-1/TRBV3-2; clone size: NA; D gene: NA; CDR3 protein: CASSPRTASGNTIYF; CDR3 DNA: TGTGCCAGCAGCCCCCGGACAGCATCTGGAAACACCATATATTTT
J gene: TRBJ1-1; CDR3 length: 15; V gene: TRBV9; clone size: NA; D gene: NA; CDR3 protein: CASSVGYRMNTEAFF; CDR3 DNA: TGTGCCAGCAGCGTAGGGTACAGAATGAACACTGAAGCTTTCTTT
J gene: TRBJ1-2; CDR3 length: 13; V gene: TRBV28; clone size: NA; D gene: NA; CDR3 protein: CASSVNRDYGYTF; CDR3 DNA: TGTGCCAGCAGTGTCAACAGGGACTATGGCTACACCTTC
J gene: TRBJ1-1; CDR3 length: 15; V gene: TRBV5-6; clone size: NA; D gene: TRBD1; CDR3 protein: CASSAHGTANTEAFF; CDR3 DNA: TGTGCCAGCAGCGCTCACGGGACAGCTAACACTGAAGCTTTCTTT
J gene: TRBJ1-2; CDR3 length: 13; V gene: TRBV6-5; clone size: NA; D gene: NA; CDR3 protein: CATMGGTSYGYTF; CDR3 DNA: TGTGCTACCATGGGAGGGACGTCCTATGGCTACACCTTC
J gene: TRBJ2-7; CDR3 length: 16; V gene: TRBV28; clone size: NA; D gene: TRBD2; CDR3 protein: CASSAYSGGATYEQYF; CDR3 DNA: TGTGCCAGCAGTGCCTATAGCGGGGGGGCCACCTACGAGCAGTACTTC
J gene: TRBJ2-5; CDR3 length: 14; V gene: TRBV19; clone size: NA; D gene: NA; CDR3 protein: CASSISGLQETQYF; CDR3 DNA: TGTGCCAGTAGTATAAGTGGGCTCCAAGAGACCCAGTACTTC
J gene: TRBJ2-1; CDR3 length: 17; V gene: TRBV4-1; clone size: NA; D gene: TRBD2; CDR3 protein: CASSQDLGTSGLNEQFF; CDR3 DNA: TGCGCCAGCAGCCAAGATTTGGGGACTAGCGGTCTCAATGAGCAGTTCTTC
J gene: TRBJ2-7; CDR3 length: 19; V gene: TRBV4-1; clone size: NA; D gene: TRBD2; CDR3 protein: CASSPGLAGGPIPSYEQYF; CDR3 DNA: TGCGCCAGCAGCCCAGGACTAGCGGGGGGGCCGATACCCTCCTACGAGCAGTACTTC
J gene: TRBJ2-3; CDR3 length: 15; V gene: TRBV18; clone size: NA; D gene: TRBD1; CDR3 protein: CASSSRQGATDTQYF; CDR3 DNA: TGTGCCAGCTCATCGAGACAGGGGGCAACAGATACGCAGTATTTT
J gene: TRBJ1-1; CDR3 length: 13; V gene: TRBV19; clone size: NA; D gene: NA; CDR3 protein: CASTENMNTEAFF; CDR3 DNA: TGTGCCAGTACGGAGAACATGAACACTGAAGCTTTCTTT
J gene: TRBJ2-1; CDR3 length: 18; V gene: TRBV18; clone size: NA; D gene: TRBD2; CDR3 protein: CASSPEGLAGGRGNEQFF; CDR3 DNA: TGTGCCAGCTCACCCGAGGGACTAGCGGGGGGGCGCGGAAATGAGCAGTTCTTC